These 18 T cell receptor beta chains share one sample of origin, sequenced in a study of human T cells and chemical hapten exposure. This sample's time point: patch test 2, 6 weeks after DPC sensitization. Treatment specified: therapeutic diphenylcyclopropenone sensitization with weekly scalp DPC. In TCRdb, the RACE reads were re-called with MiXCR into one record per CDR3 protein. The profile shows around 360,000 distinct CDR3 sequences, about 6.3% of them singletons. The source material was whole blood, sampled in connection with sensitization to the hapten diphenylcyclopropenone (DPC). These receptors all stem from a woman younger than 35 with alopecia areata. Some clones in this sample may be carry-over from other donors' samples.

This clonotype was observed many times. The chain couples TRBV7-2 to TRBJ2-3, with a tentative D call TRBD2 (6 bases). Germline lookup yields CDR1 SGHTA and CDR2 FQGNSA. The germline V and J ends were trimmed by 4 bases and 1 base, with 12 bases remaining between them. This CDR3 comprises 15 residues. CDR3 bases: TGTGCCAGCAGCTCCACGACTAGTGGCACAGATACGCAGTATTTT. Translating gives CASSSTTSGTDTQYF.

This clonotype has ten or more counts. For the CDR3, the DNA is TGTGCCAGTAGTGGTCTGAGGGGGCGCAATTCTGATCAGCCCCAGCATTTT. It specifies CASSGLRGRNSDQPQHF. The chain recombines TRBV19 with TRBJ1-5; the match to TRBD1 covers 7 bases. V shed 5 bases, J shed 5 bases, and the junction held 15 bases outside the gene matches. Germline V gives CDR1 LNHDA, CDR2 SQIVND (reference sequence). The CDR3 extends over 17 amino acids.

The rearrangement joins TRBV6-2 or TRBV6-3 to TRBJ2-1; 8 positions agree with TRBD2. The CDR3 length is 17 residues. Germline assignment: CDR1 MNHEY and CDR2 SVGEGT. Trimming cost V 4 bases and J 5 bases; bases outside gene matches: 13. The CDR3 DNA reads TGTGCCAGCAGTTCCCCGGGACTAGGAAGCTCTGACAATGAGCAGTTCTTC. Translation gives CASSSPGLGSSDNEQFF.

The chain combines TRBV28 with TRBJ2-4; D is possibly TRBD1 or TRBD2 (5 bases each). CDR3 length: 15 residues. V dropped 3 bases and J dropped 1 base, with 10 bases sitting between them. CDR1 and CDR2 from the germline V gene are MDHEN and SYDVKM. The CDR3 region is CASSLRGVAKNIQYF. CDR3 bases: TGTGCCAGCAGTTTGAGAGGGGTGGCCAAAAACATTCAGTACTTC.

This clonotype has a handful of counts. J is TRBJ1-4 and V is TRBV12-3 or TRBV12-4; no reliable D call. V lost 2 bases and J lost 8, with 12 bases in between. There are 14 residues in the CDR3. CDR3 DNA sequence: TGTGCCAGCAGTTTAACCGGAGGCCTAGAAAAACTGTTTTTT. Encoded protein: CASSLTGGLEKLFF.

The chain links TRBV19 to TRBJ2-1; D possibly corresponds to TRBD2 (7 bases). The CDR3 runs 15 residues. V gave up 3 bases and J gave up 7 bases, with 16 bases separating them. Germline values: CDR1 LNHDA, CDR2 SQIVND (reference sequence). The CDR3 DNA reads TGTGCCAGTAGTATTCGCGGGGGCCTGCGGAATGAGCAGTTCTTC. Amino acid sequence: CASSIRGGLRNEQFF.

In its sample, this clonotype was seen many times. The chain carries TRBV4-3 and TRBJ1-1, with D tentatively TRBD1 (6 bases). The CDR3 loop spans 15 amino acids. Germline CDR1 reads LGHNA; CDR2 reads YSLEER. Trimming left V 0 bases short and J 5 bases short, with 13 bases between. The CDR3 spells CASSQEVRGWTEAFF. DNA for the CDR3: TGCGCCAGCAGCCAAGAGGTCAGGGGATGGACTGAAGCTTTCTTT.

The chain employs TRBV7-9 and TRBJ2-1; TRBD2 matches 10 bases. Unmatched junction bases numbered 7, after V lost 6 bases and J lost 8 bases. The germline V gene has CDR1 SEHNR and CDR2 FQNEAQ (reference sequence). CDR3 length: 14 amino acids. The CDR3, as DNA: TGTGCCAGCAGTTTGGGACTAGCGACCCATGAGCAGTTCTTC. This gives the protein CASSLGLATHEQFF.

Only a few counts were recorded for this clonotype. This chain connects TRBV6-2 or TRBV6-3 to TRBJ2-7; 15 nucleotides line up with TRBD2. CDR3 length: 19 residues. The germline CDR1 and CDR2 sequences are MNHEY and SVGEGT. V dropped 0 bases and J dropped 0; count of bases not matched to a gene: 6. The CDR3: CASSYSRGLAGGISYEQYF. The CDR3 DNA sequence: TGTGCCAGCAGTTACTCGAGGGGACTAGCGGGGGGAATCTCCTACGAGCAGTACTTC.

This clonotype appeared a few times. The chain joins TRBV4-3 to TRBJ2-5; 7 bases are shared with TRBD1. The trim removed 0 bases at V and 1 base at J, leaving 2 bases unmatched. CDR1 LGHNA and CDR2 YSLEER come from the germline V gene. This CDR3 contains 15 residues. In DNA form, the CDR3 reads TGCGCCAGCAGCCAAGAGGGGACAGTCCAAGAGACCCAGTACTTC. This translates into CASSQEGTVQETQYF.

The sample holds many counts of this clonotype. This rearrangement joins TRBV28 to TRBJ1-2; D remains ambiguous. The CDR3 consists of 12 residues. The V and J ends lost 5 bases and 4 bases respectively, with 8 bases between them. Germline V gene data show CDR1 as MDHEN and CDR2 as SYDVKM. CDR3 in DNA: TGTGCCAGCAGTATCTCCAGCTATGGCTACACCTTC. The encoded protein is CASSISSYGYTF.

The chain employs TRBV5-1 and TRBJ1-5, with D uncertain. V gave up 2 bases and J gave up 5 bases, with 11 bases separating them. The length of the CDR3 is 14 residues. Per the germline V gene, CDR1 is SGHRS and CDR2 is YFSETQ. CDR3 coding DNA: TGCGCCAGCAGCTTCTCGGCGGGCGATCAGCCCCAGCATTTT. It specifies CASSFSAGDQPQHF.

The chain uses TRBV3-1 and TRBJ1-2, with D possibly TRBD1 on 5 matching bases. The CDR3 is made up of 16 amino acids. Trimming stripped 4 bases from V and 3 bases from J, with 18 bases between. Germline V gene sequence: CDR1 LGHDT, CDR2 YNNKEL (reference sequence). Here the CDR3 reads CASSPYRQINYYGYTF. DNA of the CDR3: TGTGCCAGCAGCCCTTACCGACAGATTAATTACTATGGCTACACCTTC.

V and J are TRBV10-3 and TRBJ2-2, with TRBD2 as a possible D gene (6 bases). Trimming stripped 8 bases from V and 6 bases from J, with 10 bases between. The CDR3 loop spans 12 amino acids. CDR1 ENHRY and CDR2 SYGVKD come from the germline V gene. CDR3 sequence (DNA): TGTGCCATCTCCGGGGGATCCGGGGAGCTGTTTTTT. This codes for CAISGGSGELFF.

This clonotype was counted ten times or more. The chain uses TRBV5-5 and TRBJ1-5; D ambiguous. Trimming removed 1 base at V and 3 bases at J, with 5 bases between. The CDR3 loop spans 13 amino acids. Germline CDR1 reads SGHKS; CDR2 reads YYEKEE (reference sequence). The CDR3 sequence is CASSLSPNQPQHF. In DNA form, the CDR3 reads TGTGCCAGCAGCTTGTCCCCCAATCAGCCCCAGCATTTT.

The chain is built from TRBV6-4 and TRBJ2-2; D is possibly TRBD2 (7 bases). V lost 7 bases, J lost 3 bases, and 15 bases lay in between. Germline CDR1 MRHNA, CDR2 SNTAGT. CDR3 length: 15 amino acids. The CDR3: CASTLRGGDTGELFF. The CDR3 bases are TGTGCCAGCACCTTGAGGGGGGGAGACACCGGGGAGCTGTTTTTT.

This clonotype was seen at least ten times. The chain employs TRBV6-5 and TRBJ2-3; a possible D gene is TRBD2 (6 bases). The V end lost 8 bases, the J end lost 2 bases, and 14 bases lay between the germline ends. The CDR3 consists of 14 residues. From germline, CDR1 is MNHEY and CDR2 SVGAGI. The CDR3 loop is CASGRASVTDTQYF. The DNA of the CDR3 is TGTGCCAGCGGGCGGGCTAGCGTCACAGATACGCAGTATTTT.

The rearrangement links TRBV3-1 to TRBJ2-7; possibly TRBD2 for D (6 bases). Germline lookup yields CDR1 LGHDT and CDR2 YNNKEL (reference sequence). The CDR3 is 14 amino acids. V lost 4 bases and J lost 6, with 16 bases in between. The CDR3 region is CASSLKMGRGEQYF. DNA of the CDR3: TGTGCCAGCAGCCTCAAAATGGGGCGGGGCGAGCAGTACTTC.